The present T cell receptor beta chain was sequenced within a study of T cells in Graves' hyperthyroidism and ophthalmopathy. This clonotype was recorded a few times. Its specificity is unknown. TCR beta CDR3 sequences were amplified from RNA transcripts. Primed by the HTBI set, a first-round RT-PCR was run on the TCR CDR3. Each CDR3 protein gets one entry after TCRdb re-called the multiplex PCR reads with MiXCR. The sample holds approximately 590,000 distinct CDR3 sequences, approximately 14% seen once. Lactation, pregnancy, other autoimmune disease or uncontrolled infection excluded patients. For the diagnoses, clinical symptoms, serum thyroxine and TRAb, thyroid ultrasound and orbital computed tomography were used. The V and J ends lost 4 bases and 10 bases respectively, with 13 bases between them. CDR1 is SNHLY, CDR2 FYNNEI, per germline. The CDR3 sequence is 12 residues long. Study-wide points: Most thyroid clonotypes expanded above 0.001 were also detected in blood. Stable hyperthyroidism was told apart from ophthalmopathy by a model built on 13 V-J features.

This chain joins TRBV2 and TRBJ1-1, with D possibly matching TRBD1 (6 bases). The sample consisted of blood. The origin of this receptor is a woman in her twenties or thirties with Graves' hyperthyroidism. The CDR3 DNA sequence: TGTGCCAGCAGTGGGGAGACAGGATTAGCTTTCTTT. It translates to CASSGETGLAFF.